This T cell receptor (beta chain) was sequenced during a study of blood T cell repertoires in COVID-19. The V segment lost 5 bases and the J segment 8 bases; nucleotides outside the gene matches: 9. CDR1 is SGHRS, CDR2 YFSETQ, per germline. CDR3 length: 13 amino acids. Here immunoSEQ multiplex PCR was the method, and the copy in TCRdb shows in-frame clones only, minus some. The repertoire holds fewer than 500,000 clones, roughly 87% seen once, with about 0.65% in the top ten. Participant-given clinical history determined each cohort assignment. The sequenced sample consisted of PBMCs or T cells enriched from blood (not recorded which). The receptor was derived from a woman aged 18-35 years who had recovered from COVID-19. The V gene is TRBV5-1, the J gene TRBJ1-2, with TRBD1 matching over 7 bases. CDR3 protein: CASRTGQQTGYTF. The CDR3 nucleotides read TGCGCCAGCAGAACGGGACAGCAGACGGGCTACACCTTC.